This T cell receptor (beta chain) was sequenced in a study of molecular identifiers for immune sequencing clone quantification. Study-wide findings and caveats: Clones that had above 20 RNA copies took up over 98% of effector molecules but under 1% in naive cells.

From 20,000 to 1,000,000 sorted cells, naive CD8 libraries were generated with 10%, 30% or 50% RNA. TCRdb called the PCR reads again in MiXCR, with one record for every CDR3 protein. The table records over 70,000 distinct CDR3 sequences, nearly 25% of them present only once. This clonotype was counted a few times. Its antigen is undetermined. V lost 11 bases to trimming and J lost 7 bases, with 18 bases between them. There are 13 residues in the CDR3. The V gene's germline CDR1 is LNHDA and CDR2 SQIVND (reference sequence). The material sequenced was naive CD8+ T cells from blood, with Jurkat cell RNA spiked in. Subset specified: FACS-sorted CD8+CD4-CCR7+CD45RA+ naive T cells. This receptor was taken from a human donor in good health. Some libraries in this study had Jurkat cell RNA spiked in. The rearrangement joins TRBV19 to TRBJ1-5, with no clear D. For the CDR3, the DNA is TGTGCCGCCGACGACGATCAAGGGCAGCCCCAGCATTTT. Its translation is CAADDDQGQPQHF.